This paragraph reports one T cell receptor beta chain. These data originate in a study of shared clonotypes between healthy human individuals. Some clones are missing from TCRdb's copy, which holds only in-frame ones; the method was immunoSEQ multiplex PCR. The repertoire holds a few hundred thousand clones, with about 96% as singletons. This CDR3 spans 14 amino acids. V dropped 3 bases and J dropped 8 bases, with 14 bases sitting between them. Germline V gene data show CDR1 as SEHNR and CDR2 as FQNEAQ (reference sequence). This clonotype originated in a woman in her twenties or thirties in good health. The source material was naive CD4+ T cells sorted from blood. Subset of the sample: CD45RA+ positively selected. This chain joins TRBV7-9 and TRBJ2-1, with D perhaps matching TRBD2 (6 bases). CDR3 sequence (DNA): TGTGCCAGCAGCTTGGGACTTTCAGGGCATGAGCAGTTCTTC. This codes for CASSLGLSGHEQFF.